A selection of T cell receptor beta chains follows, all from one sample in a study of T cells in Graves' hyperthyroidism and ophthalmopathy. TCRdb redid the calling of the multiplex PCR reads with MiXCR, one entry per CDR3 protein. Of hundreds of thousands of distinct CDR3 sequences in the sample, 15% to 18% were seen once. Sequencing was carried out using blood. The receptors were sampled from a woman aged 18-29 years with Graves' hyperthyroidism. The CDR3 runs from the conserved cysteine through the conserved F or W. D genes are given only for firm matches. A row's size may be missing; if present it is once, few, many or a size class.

CASSSLANSPLHF | TGTGCCAGCAGTTCCCTGGCGAATTCACCCCTCCACTTT | NA | TRBJ1-6 | TRBV6-2/TRBV6-3 | few
CASSIQGTPRHGYTF | TGTGCCAGCAGCATCCAGGGGACGCCGAGGCATGGCTACACCTTC | NA | TRBJ1-2 | TRBV7-8 | few
CASSSTDNQPQHF | TGTGCCAGTAGTAGTACAGACAATCAGCCCCAGCATTTT | NA | TRBJ1-5 | TRBV19 | few
CASSKAGGNEQYF | TGTGCCAGCAGTAAGGCCGGGGGGAACGAGCAGTACTTC | TRBD2 | TRBJ2-7 | TRBV25-1 | few
CASNGKGRSLNTGELFF | TGTGCCAGCAACGGGAAGGGGCGGTCGCTAAACACCGGGGAGCTGTTTTTT | NA | TRBJ2-2 | TRBV6-1 | few
CASSPLGQVPAEAFF | TGTGCCAGCTCACCACTGGGACAGGTCCCGGCTGAAGCTTTCTTT | TRBD1 | TRBJ1-1 | TRBV18 | NA
CASSVDSGRPQETQYF | TGTGCCAGCAGCGTAGATAGCGGGAGGCCACAAGAGACCCAGTACTTC | TRBD2 | TRBJ2-5 | TRBV9 | few
CATSRVVGRNTEAFF | TGTGCCACCAGCAGAGTGGTTGGGAGGAACACTGAAGCTTTCTTT | NA | TRBJ1-1 | TRBV15 | many
CASSSTSGGYEQYF | TGTGCCAGCAGCTCGACTAGCGGGGGATACGAGCAGTACTTC | TRBD2 | TRBJ2-7 | TRBV27 | NA
CASSQDRPNPVIPSSGELFF | TGCGCCAGCAGCCAAGATCGACCCAACCCAGTAATCCCTTCATCGGGGGAGCTGTTTTTT | NA | TRBJ2-2 | TRBV4-3 | few
CASSYTGGAGGNYGYTF | TGTGCCAGCAGTTACACGGGCGGGGCGGGGGGTAACTATGGCTACACCTTC | NA | TRBJ1-2 | TRBV6-6 | few
CASSYTGSGSNQPQHF | TGTGCCAGCAGTTACACGGGGAGCGGAAGCAATCAGCCCCAGCATTTT | NA | TRBJ1-5 | TRBV6-1 | few
CASSLGLQRTDYEQYF | TGCGCCAGCAGCTTGGGACTACAGAGGACAGACTACGAGCAGTACTTC | NA | TRBJ2-7 | TRBV5-1 | many
CAISEAAEVNTEAFF | TGTGCCATCAGTGAGGCAGCCGAAGTGAACACTGAAGCTTTCTTT | NA | TRBJ1-1 | TRBV10-3 | many
CASSILGQGAGETQYF | TGCGCCAGCAGCATTCTGGGACAGGGGGCAGGAGAGACCCAGTACTTC | TRBD1 | TRBJ2-5 | TRBV5-1 | few
CSADRMAEETQYF | TGCAGTGCAGATAGGATGGCTGAAGAGACCCAGTACTTC | NA | TRBJ2-5 | TRBV20-1 | many
CASSLLIEGANTGELFF | TGTGCCAGCAGCTTATTGATTGAGGGGGCGAACACCGGGGAGCTGTTTTTT | NA | TRBJ2-2 | TRBV11-2 | many
CASSLVLRGKRYEQYF | TGTGCCAGCAGCTTAGTGCTCAGGGGGAAGAGGTACGAGCAGTACTTC | TRBD1 | TRBJ2-7 | TRBV7-2 | few
CATSIGFRSGTDTQYF | TGTGCCACCAGTATTGGATTCCGAAGTGGCACAGATACGCAGTATTTT | NA | TRBJ2-3 | TRBV24-1 | few
CASSPSDKSGNTIYF | TGTGCCAGCAGTCCGTCCGACAAATCTGGAAACACCATATATTTT | NA | TRBJ1-3 | TRBV28 | many
CASRRTGARGYTF | TGTGCCAGCAGACGCACAGGGGCTAGAGGCTACACCTTC | TRBD1 | TRBJ1-2 | TRBV14 | many
CASSQDLRVSSYNEQFF | TGCGCCAGCAGCCAAGACCTAAGGGTTAGCTCCTACAATGAGCAGTTCTTC | NA | TRBJ2-1 | TRBV4-1 | NA
CATSDSGSGGNNNEQFF | TGTGCCACCAGTGATTCGGGTAGCGGGGGGAATAACAATGAGCAGTTCTTC | TRBD2 | TRBJ2-1 | TRBV24-1 | NA
CASSEALYPLRSSYEQYF | TGTGCCAGCAGTGAAGCTCTTTACCCTCTCAGGAGCTCCTACGAGCAGTACTTC | NA | TRBJ2-7 | TRBV6-1 | NA
CASSLVGTNYEQYF | TGCGCCAGCAGCTTGGTTGGGACTAACTACGAGCAGTACTTC | TRBD2 | TRBJ2-7 | TRBV5-1 | many
CASNMKRGGEDTQYF | TGTGCCAGCAACATGAAACGAGGGGGCGAGGATACGCAGTATTTT | TRBD1 | TRBJ2-3 | TRBV5-4 | many
CASSPSGIDEKLFF | TGTGCCAGCTCACCAAGTGGCATAGATGAAAAACTGTTTTTT | NA | TRBJ1-4 | TRBV18 | many